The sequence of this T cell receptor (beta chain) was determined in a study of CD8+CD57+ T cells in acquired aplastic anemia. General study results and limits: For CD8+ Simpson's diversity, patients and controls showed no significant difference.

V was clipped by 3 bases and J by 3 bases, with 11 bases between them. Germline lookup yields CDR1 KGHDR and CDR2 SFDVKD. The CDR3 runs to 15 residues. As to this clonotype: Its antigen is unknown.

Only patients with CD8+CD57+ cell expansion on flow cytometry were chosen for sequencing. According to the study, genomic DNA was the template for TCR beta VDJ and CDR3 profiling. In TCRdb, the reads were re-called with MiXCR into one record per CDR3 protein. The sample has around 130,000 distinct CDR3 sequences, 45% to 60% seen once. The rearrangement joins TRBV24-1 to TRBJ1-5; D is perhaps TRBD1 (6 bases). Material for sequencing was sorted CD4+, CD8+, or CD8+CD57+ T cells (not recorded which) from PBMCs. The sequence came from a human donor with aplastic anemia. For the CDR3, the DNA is TGTGCCACCAGTGATCTTACAGGGTACAATCAGCCCCAGCATTTT. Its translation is CATSDLTGYNQPQHF.